The rows below give T cell receptor delta chains drawn from one sample of a study of Vδ1+ human thymocytes. TCRdb redid clone calling on the multiplex PCR reads using CATT. Of about 55,000 delta-chain clones detected, 15% to 20% appear once; the ten largest clones hold 0.5%. The source material was Vdelta1+ gamma-delta thymocytes from the thymus. The receptors derive from a boy in the first two years of life who had congenital heart surgery. Each CDR3 is given with its conserved first and last residue. A D gene is named only where the DNA matches it firmly. A row's size may be missing; if present it is once, few, many or a size class.

>few|TRDV1|TRDJ1|TRDD3
TGTGCTCTTGGGGAACTCGTCCTCCGTACTGGGGGATGCAAACTCATCTTT
CALGELVLRTGGCKLIF
>NA|TRDV1|TRDJ1|TRDD3
TGTGCTCTTGGGTACAAATTAATACATACAACTCTGGGGGATACGGCGGTGGTCGATAAACTCATCTTT
CALGYKLIHTTLGDTAVVDKLIF
>few|TRDV1|TRDJ1|TRDD2
TGTGCTCTTGGGGACAGACCCCTTCCTACCAGTGGGTGGTCCGATAAACTCATCTTT
CALGDRPLPTSGWSDKLIF
>few|TRDV1|TRDJ1|TRDD3
TGTGCTCTTGGGAAGTCCGTACTGGGGGACCATCCCTACACCGATAAACTCATCTTT
CALGKSVLGDHPYTDKLIF
>NA|TRDV1|TRDJ2|NA
TGTGCTCTTGGGGAAACGTCAGCACAACTCTTCTTT
CALGETSAQLFF
>NA|TRDV1|TRDJ1|TRDD3
TGTGCTCTTGGGAAGGGGGGATACGCTCCTAAACTCATCTTT
CALGKGGYAPKLIF
>NA|TRDV2|TRDJ1|NA
TGTGCCTGTTTCGATCCACTCATCTTT
CACFDPLIF
>few|TRDV2|TRDJ1|TRDD3
TGTGCCTGTTCCTTGTACTGGGGGATACCGTACACCGATAAACTCATCTTT
CACSLYWGIPYTDKLIF
>few|TRDV1|TRDJ1|TRDD3
TGTGCTCTTGGGACCCGGTGGGCGTCCTGGGGGATCTCGTACACCGATAAACTCATCTTT
CALGTRWASWGISYTDKLIF
>NA|TRDV1|TRDJ1|TRDD3
TGTGCTCTTGGGACCCACTCCTTACTGGGGGATTTCGATAAACTCATCTTT
CALGTHSLLGDFDKLIF
>few|TRDV1|TRDJ1|NA
TGTGCTCTTGGGGAATGTACAATCCCTCCCTGGAGGTACACCGATAGACTCATCTTT
CALGECTIPPWRYTDRLIF
>few|TRDV1|TRDJ1|NA
TGTGCTCTTGGGGAAAAAATATTGGGGGGGACCGATAAACTCATCTTT
CALGEKILGGTDKLIF
>few|TRDV1|TRDJ1|NA
TGTGCTCTTGGGGAACCCCGTTACCTAAATCCCACCGATAAACTCATCTTT
CALGEPRYLNPTDKLIF
>few|TRDV1|TRDJ1|TRDD3
TGTGCTCTTGGGGAACCCTTCCTTCCGAACTGGGGGATACGACACTACACCGATAAACTCATCTTT
CALGEPFLPNWGIRHYTDKLIF
>NA|TRDV1|TRDJ1|TRDD3
TGTGCTCTTGGCATATTCCCCCGGGATACCCCCGATAAACTCATCTTT
CALGIFPRDTPDKLIF
>few|TRDV3|TRDJ1|TRDD3
TGTGCCTTTGTCGCCTGGGGGATACAACTCATCTTT
CAFVAWGIQLIF
>NA|TRDV1|TRDJ1|NA
TGTGCTCTTGGGGATCCTATTCTGGGGCCGACCGATAAACTCATCTTT
CALGDPILGPTDKLIF
>NA|TRDV1|TRDJ1|NA
TGTGCTCTTGGGGAAGGAGAACAGTTCCCTAAACTCATCTTT
CALGEGEQFPKLIF
>few|TRAV29/DV5|TRDJ1|TRDD3
TGTGCAGCAAGCGGAGAGGATACTAAGCTGGGGGATATGGAGGGCACCGATAAACTCATCTTT
CAASGEDTKLGDMEGTDKLIF
>NA|TRDV1|TRDJ1|NA
TGTGCTCTTGGGACGTATGGATACCGGGCCACCGATAAACTCATCTTT
CALGTYGYRATDKLIF
>NA|TRDV1|TRDJ1|NA
TGTGCTCTTGGGGCCCACCTTATTCGGGGGTACACCGATAAACTCATCTTT
CALGAHLIRGYTDKLIF
>few|TRDV1|TRDJ1|NA
TGTGCTCTTGGGGTCTTTACGTTCCTCTATTCCACCGATAAACTCATCTTT
CALGVFTFLYSTDKLIF
>few|TRDV1|TRDJ1|NA
TGTGCTCTTGGGGAACCACATATTTCATGCTACGCCGATAAACTCATCTTT
CALGEPHISCYADKLIF
>few|TRDV1|TRDJ1|NA
TGTGCTCTTGGGGAAGGGTCGGGGGAGACTTACACCGATAAACTCATCTTT
CALGEGSGETYTDKLIF
>NA|TRDV1|TRDJ1|TRDD3
TGTGCTCTTGGGGAACTCTCTTGCGAACTGGGGGATACAACTGATAAACTCATCTTT
CALGELSCELGDTTDKLIF
>few|TRDV1|TRDJ1|TRDD3
TGTGCTCTTGGGGAATTTGTTCTACTTCAGCACTGGGGGACCGCCACCGATAAACTCATCTTT
CALGEFVLLQHWGTATDKLIF
>NA|TRDV1|TRDJ1|TRDD3
TGTGCTCTTGGGGAACTAGGCTTCCTAGGTTTGGTATCTGGGGGATACGAAACCACCGATAAACTCATCTTT
CALGELGFLGLVSGGYETTDKLIF
>few|TRDV1|TRDJ1|TRDD3
TGTGCTCTTGTCTCCCTTACCCCACTGGGGGATGAGAGTTTTTTTTACACCGATAAACTCATCTTT
CALVSLTPLGDESFFYTDKLIF
>NA|TRDV1|TRDJ1|NA
TGTGCTCTTGGGGAAACGATCTCGGGGGGGACGTTCGACAAACTCATCTTT
CALGETISGGTFDKLIF
>NA|TRDV1|TRDJ1|TRDD3
TGTGCTCTTGGGGGAGAAAAACTGGGGTCCCTTAAAGATAAACTCATCTTT
CALGGEKLGSLKDKLIF
>NA|TRDV1|TRDJ1|TRDD3
TGTGCCCTTGGACAGAACTACTGGGGGATACAGGGGCACACCGATAAACTCATCTTT
CALGQNYWGIQGHTDKLIF
>few|TRDV1|TRDJ1|NA
TGTGCTCTTGGGGAAGAGAGGCTCACTCCCGGAACCGATAAACTCATCTTT
CALGEERLTPGTDKLIF
>few|TRDV1|TRDJ1|TRDD3
TGTGCTCTTGGGGAATTTAGGATCCTGGGGGATAAGAACGATAAACTCATCTTT
CALGEFRILGDKNDKLIF
>few|TRDV1|TRDJ1|TRDD3
TGTGCTCTTGGGGAACGGAGGATCCTACTGGGGGTCGGAGGCACCGATAAACTCATCTTT
CALGERRILLGVGGTDKLIF
>NA|TRDV2|TRDJ1|TRDD3
TGTGCCTGTGAGGTACTGGGGGATACGCGAATCGATAAACTCATCTTT
CACEVLGDTRIDKLIF
>NA|TRDV1|TRDJ1|TRDD3
TGTGCTCTTGGGGAATTCTCCTTACGGTTTACTGGGGGATTTGGCACCGATAAACTCATCTTT
CALGEFSLRFTGGFGTDKLIF
>NA|TRDV1|TRDJ1|TRDD3
TGTGCTCTTGGACCGGAACTTTGGGTGTCATCTTTCCGACTGGGGGATTACCAACTCATCTTT
CALGPELWVSSFRLGDYQLIF
>NA|TRDV1|TRDJ1|TRDD3
TGTGCTCTTGGGGTCTTAACTTCCCGGCGGGGGATACAAGGCCCATACACCGATAAACTCATCTTT
CALGVLTSRRGIQGPYTDKLIF
>few|TRDV1|TRDJ1|TRDD3
TGTGCTCTTGGGGAACTGCTCGGCGGTACTGGGGGTTACTCCACCGATAAACTCATCTTT
CALGELLGGTGGYSTDKLIF
>few|TRDV1|TRDJ2|NA
TGTGCTCTTGGGGAACGAGGGTGGGGGTTTCCTTTGACAGCACAACTCTTCTTT
CALGERGWGFPLTAQLFF